These 31 T cell receptor beta chains were sequenced from one sample in a study of control samples from healthy donors and cancer patients. Libraries were prepared by immunoSEQ multiplex PCR; TCRdb keeps only in-frame clonotypes and omits some of them. The sample carries approximately 100,000 clones, 70% to 90% recorded once. The sample taken for sequencing was blood. These receptor sequences come from a man aged 25-45 years in good health.

This chain connects TRBV27 to TRBJ1-1; D remains unclear. Germline V lookup: CDR1 MNHEY, CDR2 SMNVEV (reference sequence). CDR3 size: 15 residues. The V and J ends lost 5 bases and 3 bases respectively, with 16 bases between them. CDR3 sequence (DNA): TGTGCCAGCAGTCCCCACGGGCGGCCAGACACTGAAGCTTTCTTT. Its translation is CASSPHGRPDTEAFF.

V and J are TRBV28 and TRBJ2-1; TRBD2 matches at 8 bases. V was pared by 4 bases and J by 2 bases, with 16 bases of the junction left unmatched. Germline loops: CDR1 MDHEN, CDR2 SYDVKM. This CDR3 is built from 19 residues. CDR3 coding DNA: TGTGCCAGCAGTTCTATAGCGGGAAGTCTGACTAGGGCCTACAATGAGCAGTTCTTC. Protein sequence: CASSSIAGSLTRAYNEQFF.

The J gene is TRBJ1-6, the V gene TRBV6-5; 7 positions agree with TRBD1. The length of the CDR3 is 15 residues. V shed 6 bases, J shed 7 bases, and the junction held 9 bases outside the gene matches. Germline CDR1 reads MNHEY; CDR2 reads SVGAGI. The CDR3 region has the DNA TGTGCCAGCAGCGGTACCGGGACAGACAATTCACCCCTCCACTTT. Amino acids: CASSGTGTDNSPLHF.

About this clone itself: This sample also contains other DNA sequences that code for the same CDR3. V usage is TRBV29-1 and J usage is TRBJ2-3; D assignment may be TRBD1 or TRBD2 (5 bases each). The germline CDR1 and CDR2 sequences are SQVTM and ANQGSEA. This CDR3 comprises 13 residues. The V and J ends lost 1 base and 0 bases respectively, with 5 bases between them. The CDR3 DNA reads TGCAGCGTTGAAGGGGGGAGCACAGATACGCAGTATTTT. It specifies CSVEGGSTDTQYF.

V is TRBV4-1 and J is TRBJ1-6, with 10 bases identical to TRBD1. The V gene end was trimmed by 3 bases and the J gene end by 9 bases; junction bases not matched to a gene: 5. Germline CDR1 reads MGHRA; CDR2 reads YSYEKL. This CDR3 contains 15 residues. Here the CDR3 reads CASSQTTGGSSPLHF. Written as DNA, the CDR3 is TGCGCCAGCAGCCAGACGACAGGGGGCAGTTCACCCCTCCACTTT.

The chain uses TRBV4-2 and TRBJ2-2; 13 bases fit TRBD2. CDR3 length: 19 amino acids. V trimming: 4 bases; J trimming: 6 bases; junction bases outside the gene matches: 14. Germline V gene lookup returns CDR1 LGHNA and CDR2 YNFKEQ. CDR3 sequence: CASSRGGLAGEMFAGELFF. As DNA, the CDR3 is TGTGCCAGCAGCCGGGGAGGACTAGCGGGAGAGATGTTTGCCGGGGAGCTGTTTTTT.

V and J are TRBV10-2 and TRBJ1-5, with 7 positions matching TRBD1. The J segment lost 7 bases and the V segment lost 4 bases, leaving 7 bases of the junction unmatched. The CDR3 consists of 14 residues. Germline lookup yields CDR1 WSHSY and CDR2 SAAADI. The CDR3 coding sequence is TGCGCCAGCAGTGTAGGAGGGGGCGAGCAGCCCCAGCATTTT. This gives the protein CASSVGGGEQPQHF.

The V gene is TRBV3-1 (or the pseudogene TRBV3-2), the J gene TRBJ1-2, with 10 positions matching TRBD1. CDR1 and CDR2 (germline): LGHDT, YNNKEL (reference sequence). The ends lost 0 bases at V and 6 bases at J; junction bases unmatched: 7. The CDR3 runs to 16 residues. CDR3 in amino acids: CASSQDRDRGPDGYTF. DNA of the CDR3: TGTGCCAGCAGCCAAGACCGGGACAGGGGACCTGATGGCTACACCTTC.

V and J are TRBV4-3 and TRBJ2-3; 15 nucleotides align to TRBD2. V lost 6 bases and J lost 5; bases outside the gene matches: 9. Germline CDR1 is LGHNA and CDR2 is YSLEER. CDR3 length: 17 amino acids. DNA for the CDR3: TGCGCCAGCAGACGACGGACTAGCGGGGGGGAGGGAGATACGCAGTATTTT. As protein: CASRRRTSGGEGDTQYF.

This clone came up once. The V and J genes are TRBV19 and TRBJ2-2; D gene uncertain. The CDR3 loop spans 15 amino acids. Trimming stripped 5 bases from V and 5 bases from J, with 15 bases between. CDR1 LNHDA and CDR2 SQIVND come from the germline V gene (reference sequence). CDR3 DNA sequence: TGTGCCAGTAGTCCTGGGGTTAGTTTAACCGGGGAGCTGTTTTTT. Amino acid sequence: CASSPGVSLTGELFF.

The V and J genes are TRBV5-4 and TRBJ2-2; TRBD2 agrees at 8 bases. CDR1 and CDR2 from the germline V gene are SGHNT and YYREEE (reference sequence). There are 12 residues in the CDR3. V was clipped by 1 base and J by 16 bases; unmatched bases: 6. The CDR3 reads CASSLREGDQFF. As DNA, the CDR3 is TGTGCCAGCAGCTTGCGGGAGGGAGATCAGTTTTTT.

The chain has TRBV19 and TRBJ2-5; possibly TRBD2 for D (5 bases). The CDR3 has 16 amino acids. V was cut by 0 bases and J by 5 bases, with 16 bases left in between. The V gene's germline CDR1 is LNHDA and CDR2 SQIVND (reference sequence). The CDR3 DNA is TGTGCCAGTAGTATAGATTACAGCGGAGGTCGGGAGACCCAGTACTTC. Protein product: CASSIDYSGGRETQYF.

The chain uses TRBV4-2 and TRBJ2-1; possibly TRBD1 for D (5 bases). Trimming stripped 3 bases from V and 4 bases from J, with 7 bases between. Germline CDR1 reads LGHNA; CDR2 reads YNFKEQ. There are 13 residues in the CDR3. CDR3 sequence reads: CASSQDIYNEQFF. CDR3 nucleotide sequence: TGTGCCAGCAGCCAGGACATATACAATGAGCAGTTCTTC.

CDR3 bases: TGTGCCACCAGTGACCACGACAGCGAAGAAGCTTTCTTT. Protein product: CATSDHDSEEAFF. The rearrangement links TRBV24-1 to TRBJ1-1, with a weak D call TRBD1 (5 bases). CDR3 length: 13 amino acids. Germline-derived CDR1 and CDR2 are KGHDR and SFDVKD. V lost 4 bases to trimming and J lost 8 bases, with 13 bases between them.

The rearrangement uses TRBV11-2 and TRBJ1-3; unclear D gene. V was clipped by 6 bases and J by 4 bases, with 7 bases between them. Germline lookup yields CDR1 SGHAT and CDR2 FQNNGV. The CDR3 extends over 12 amino acids. The CDR3 bases are TGTGCCAGCAGACTATCCGGAAACACCATATATTTT. This codes for CASRLSGNTIYF. Full variable domain (remainder filled in from reference TRBV11-2 and TRBJ1-3): EAGVAQSPRYKIIEKRQSVAFWCNPISGHATLYWYQQILGQGPKLLIQFQNNGVVDDSQLPKDRFSAERLKGVDSTLKIQPAKLEDSAVYLCASRLSGNTIYFGEGSWLTVV.

V usage is TRBV4-1 and J usage is TRBJ2-7, with 13 bases matching TRBD2. The CDR3 sequence is 19 residues long. Per the germline V gene, CDR1 is MGHRA and CDR2 is YSYEKL. V shed 1 base and J 0 bases; nucleotides not matched to a gene: 9. The chain's CDR3 is CASSQAPTSGRASSYEQYF. The CDR3 DNA follows: TGCGCCAGCAGCCAAGCCCCAACTAGCGGGAGGGCCAGCTCCTACGAGCAGTACTTC.

The chain recombines TRBV4-2 with TRBJ2-3; 10 bases fit TRBD2. Germline V lookup: CDR1 LGHNA, CDR2 YNFKEQ. This CDR3 is 16 amino acids long. V shed 0 bases, J shed 3 bases, and the junction held 3 bases outside the gene matches. CDR3 protein: CASSQESAGGTDTQYF. The CDR3 nucleotides read TGTGCCAGCAGCCAAGAATCAGCGGGAGGGACAGATACGCAGTATTTT.

The rearrangement joins TRBV27 to TRBJ2-5, with D hard to call. Germline-derived CDR1 and CDR2 are MNHEY and SMNVEV (reference sequence). V dropped 6 bases and J dropped 5 bases, with 13 bases sitting between them. The CDR3 is made up of 13 amino acids. CDR3 bases: TGTGCCAGCAGACCCCTGGGTGGGGAGACCCAGTACTTC. This encodes CASRPLGGETQYF.

The chain recombines TRBV5-4 with TRBJ2-1; 12 bases match TRBD1. Germline assignment: CDR1 SGHNT and CDR2 YYREEE (reference sequence). V lost 4 bases, J lost 8 bases, and 4 bases stayed unmatched. The CDR3 sequence is 14 residues long. CDR3 amino acids: CASSQGTGGYEQFF. The CDR3 bases are TGTGCCAGCAGCCAAGGGACAGGGGGCTATGAGCAGTTCTTC.

This clone was observed a few times. V gene TRBV18 combines with J gene TRBJ2-3; the D is unclear. CDR3 length equals 14 residues. V lost 4 bases, J lost 0 bases, and 8 bases lay in between. Germline CDR1 and CDR2: KGHSH and LQKENI. The CDR3 region is CASSRSSSTDTQYF. The CDR3 DNA follows: TGTGCCAGCTCACGGTCCTCTAGCACAGATACGCAGTATTTT.

There are a few counts of this clone. The chain links TRBV2 to TRBJ2-1; 10 bases agree with TRBD2. The ends lost 6 bases at V and 0 bases at J; junction bases unmatched: 14. The CDR3 totals 19 residues. Germline V gives CDR1 SNHLY, CDR2 FYNNEI. CDR3 DNA sequence: TGTGCCAGCAGGGGGTCAGGGACTAGCGTGGTCTACTCCTACAATGAGCAGTTCTTC. Translation gives CASRGSGTSVVYSYNEQFF.

This clone was seen just once. The gene calls are TRBV5-4 and TRBJ1-4, with 10 bases identical to TRBD1. This CDR3 spans 18 amino acids. Germline V gene sequence: CDR1 SGHNT, CDR2 YYREEE (reference sequence). The V and J ends lost 1 base and 6 bases, in that order; junction bases with no gene match: 12. The CDR3 loop is CASSLTRRTGGVDEKLFF. The CDR3, as DNA: TGTGCCAGCAGCTTGACCCGGAGGACAGGGGGTGTCGATGAAAAACTGTTTTTT. The complete variable domain, with remaining parts taken from reference TRBV5-4 and TRBJ1-4, reads ETGVTQSPTHLIKTRGQQVTLRCSSQSGHNTVSWYQQALGQGPQFIFQYYREEENGRGNFPPRFSGLQFPNYSSELNVNALELDDSALYLCASSLTRRTGGVDEKLFFGSGTQLSVL.

CDR3 in amino acids: CASSPGQGFDEQYF. CDR3 nucleotide sequence: TGTGCCAGCAGTCCGGGACAGGGTTTCGACGAGCAGTACTTC. The chain has TRBV6-2 or TRBV6-3 and TRBJ2-7, with TRBD1 matching 9 bases. The CDR3 covers 14 residues. V trimming: 5 bases; J trimming: 5 bases; junction bases outside the gene matches: 7. Germline values: CDR1 MNHEY, CDR2 SVGEGT.

The CDR3 is CASRLRDRPNTEAFF. The CDR3 DNA sequence: TGTGCCAGCAGACTACGGGACAGACCTAACACTGAAGCTTTCTTT. This rearrangement joins TRBV28 to TRBJ1-1; 7 nucleotides agree with TRBD1. The CDR3 spans 15 residues. Unmatched junction bases numbered 9, after V lost 6 bases and J lost 2 bases. Germline V gene sequence: CDR1 MDHEN, CDR2 SYDVKM. The entire variable domain, with the rest obtained from reference TRBV28 and TRBJ1-1, is as follows: DVKVTQSSRYLVKRTGEKVFLECVQDMDHENMFWYRQDPGLGLRLIYFSYDVKMKEKGDIPEGYSVSREKKERFSLILESASTNQTSMYLCASRLRDRPNTEAFFGQGTRLTVV.

J is TRBJ1-4 and V is TRBV30, with 7 bases aligning to TRBD1. The CDR3 has 13 amino acids. V shed 1 base, J shed 8 bases, and the junction held 4 bases outside the gene matches. Germline V gene sequence: CDR1 GTSNPN, CDR2 SVGIG (reference sequence). The CDR3 DNA reads as TGTGCCTGGAGTGGAGGGGGCAAAGAAAAACTGTTTTTT. Its protein is CAWSGGGKEKLFF.

The chain employs TRBV9 and TRBJ1-4; the D gene is possibly TRBD1 (5 bases). Per germline, CDR1 SGDLS and CDR2 YYNGEE. The CDR3 contains 15 residues. Trimming removed 5 bases at V and 8 bases at J, with 19 bases between. The CDR3 sequence: CASSGRDGALEKLFF. In DNA form, the CDR3 reads TGTGCCAGCAGTGGACGGGACGGGGCCTTGGAAAAACTGTTTTTT.

The chain uses TRBV9 and TRBJ2-3, with 8 bases that match TRBD2. The CDR3 has 16 residues. The V and J ends lost 3 bases and 3 bases, in that order; junction bases with no gene match: 9. Germline-derived CDR1 and CDR2 are SGDLS and YYNGEE. The DNA for the CDR3 is TGTGCCAGCAGCGAGACGGGAGGGACGATTACAGATACGCAGTATTTT. Residues: CASSETGGTITDTQYF. The complete variable domain, with remaining parts taken from reference TRBV9 and TRBJ2-3, reads DSGVTQTPKHLITATGQRVTLRCSPRSGDLSVYWYQQSLDQGLQFLIQYYNGEERAKGNILERFSAQQFPDLHSELNLSSLELGDSALYFCASSETGGTITDTQYFGPGTRLTVL.

This chain joins TRBV28 and TRBJ2-5, with 8 bases lining up with TRBD2. After removal of 1 base from V and 3 bases from J, the junction contained 13 bases not matched to a gene. The CDR3 sequence is 18 residues long. Germline values: CDR1 MDHEN, CDR2 SYDVKM. CDR3 in amino acids: CASSLFSIAGRSEETQYF. The CDR3 nucleotides read TGTGCCAGCAGTTTATTTTCTATAGCGGGGCGATCAGAAGAGACCCAGTACTTC.

This clone was observed a single time. The chain links TRBV6-2 or TRBV6-3 to TRBJ1-2, with unresolved D. CDR1 and CDR2 from the germline V gene are MNHEY and SVGEGT. The CDR3 spans 15 residues. V was shortened by 4 bases and J by 7 bases, with 19 bases between the two germline ends. The CDR3, as DNA: TGTGCCAGCAGTTCGATCGGGCGGACCGAAGCTGGCTACACCTTC. It codes for CASSSIGRTEAGYTF.

V and J are TRBV5-8 and TRBJ2-3, with a weak D call TRBD1 (6 bases). V was shortened by 0 bases and J by 5 bases, with 16 bases between the two germline ends. The CDR3 covers 16 residues. Germline CDR1 SGHTS, CDR2 YDEGEE. CDR3 region: CASSLALGQNIDTQYF. DNA for the CDR3: TGTGCCAGCAGCTTGGCCTTAGGACAGAATATAGATACGCAGTATTTT. The whole variable domain, filled in from reference TRBV5-8 and TRBJ2-3, reads EAGVTQSPTHLIKTRGQQATLRCSPISGHTSVYWYQQALGLGLQFLLWYDEGEERNRGNFPPRFSGRQFPNYSSELNVNALELEDSALYLCASSLALGQNIDTQYFGPGTRLTVL.

This clone was picked up a small number of times. The V gene is TRBV29-1, the J gene TRBJ1-1, with 10 nucleotides matching TRBD1. This CDR3 spans 15 amino acids. V shed 3 bases, J shed 0 bases, and the junction held 4 bases outside the gene matches. Germline V CDR1 and CDR2: SQVTM, ANQGSEA. The CDR3 coding sequence is TGCAGCGTTGATGCCGGGACAGGGGTGAACACTGAAGCTTTCTTT. It yields the protein CSVDAGTGVNTEAFF. The complete variable domain, with remaining parts taken from reference TRBV29-1 and TRBJ1-1, reads SAVISQKPSRDICQRGTSLTIQCQVDSQVTMMFWYRQQPGQSLTLIATANQGSEATYESGFVIDKFPISRPNLTFSTLTVSNMSPEDSSIYLCSVDAGTGVNTEAFFGQGTRLTVV.